This entry describes one T cell receptor beta chain. Profiling relied on immunoSEQ multiplex PCR, and the TCRdb table lists in-frame clones only, not all of them. The sample lists tens of thousands of clones, 91% occurring once. Germline V gives CDR1 LNHDA, CDR2 SQIVND (reference sequence). CDR3 length equals 14 residues. Unmatched junction bases numbered 3, after V lost 3 bases and J lost 3 bases. The sample belongs to a study of control samples from healthy donors and cancer patients. The sequence was obtained from a man in his thirties or forties in good health. This chain links TRBV19 with TRBJ1-2; 8 positions match TRBD1. Input material: blood. CDR3 loop: CASSIDRGDYGYTF. The CDR3 DNA is TGTGCCAGTAGTATTGACAGGGGTGACTATGGCTACACCTTC.